Listed below are T cell receptor beta chains from one sample, sequenced in a study of CXCR3-negative and CXCR3-positive naive CD8 T cells. Reprocessing the 5' RACE reads, TCRdb reports a single entry for every CDR3 protein and omits DNA. The sample has 55,000 to 70,000 distinct CDR3 sequences; the top ten hold 20% to 30%. Sequencing input: memory CD8+ T cells from blood. These receptors were obtained from a human donor in good health. Some clones in this sample may be carry-over from other donors' samples. The CDR3 runs from the conserved cysteine through the conserved F or W.

V	J	CDR3
TRBV6-5	TRBJ1-5	CASSLGPLAYSNQPQHF
TRBV7-9	TRBJ2-6	CASSLGSFAGANVLTF
TRBV7-9	TRBJ2-3	CASSDLGKSTDTQYF
TRBV12-3/TRBV12-4	TRBJ2-1	CASSLAETFNEQFF
TRBV29-1	TRBJ2-7	CSVVDREPYEQYF
TRBV3-1	TRBJ2-1	CASSQQGNEQSF
TRBV7-6	TRBJ2-4	CASREMGLAVAKNIQYF
TRBV14	TRBJ2-1	CASSLYGGLANPYEQFF
TRBV3-1	TRBJ1-2	CASSQETGGFYGYTF
TRBV7-6	TRBJ2-2	CASSTPAGRNTGELFF
TRBV20-1	TRBJ2-7	CSARDFGDATYEQYF
TRBV7-9	TRBJ2-1	CASSPSPWGQFF
TRBV5-1	TRBJ1-1	CASSSHGTEAFF
TRBV5-4	TRBJ2-7	CASSLLAQRQYF
TRBV7-6	TRBJ2-3	CASSLGLLDTQYF
TRBV25-1	TRBJ2-1	CASSEWGDGEQFF
TRBV27	TRBJ1-5	CASSSSTESNQPQHF
TRBV4-2	TRBJ2-1	CASSQDPPRSSYNEQFF
TRBV29-1	TRBJ1-2	CSGWTGGGYTF
TRBV27	TRBJ1-5	CASSLTGGNQPQHF
TRBV9	TRBJ2-1	CASSYVGGDYNEQFF